This record looks at one T cell receptor beta chain sequence and its context. Its antigen is not identified. A multiplex PCR was run with 60 Vbeta primers and 13 Jbeta primers. Some clones are missing from TCRdb's copy, which holds only in-frame ones; the method was immunoSEQ multiplex PCR. In the table there are roughly 190,000 clones, over 70% of which are singletons. The sample originates from a study of cytomegalovirus exposure and HLA in healthy donors. Overall study findings and caveats: Previous analysis showed most TCR beta V segments were productive about 90% or about 30% of the time.

Specimen: PBMCs. This clonotype was sampled from a man between 45 and 60 years old in good health and CMV-seronegative.

The CDR3 sequence: CASSQGFGGGAYEQYF. Here the CDR3 DNA reads TGCGCCAGCAGCCAAGGATTTGGCGGGGGGGCGTACGAGCAGTACTTC. V gene TRBV4-1 combines with J gene TRBJ2-7; 9 positions match TRBD2. The ends lost 1 base at V and 4 bases at J; junction bases unmatched: 8. Germline V lookup: CDR1 MGHRA, CDR2 YSYEKL. The CDR3 contains 16 residues.